Below, 3 T cell receptor beta chains from the same sample are listed, as sequenced in a study of T cell responses to AZD1222 COVID-19 vaccine. Libraries were prepared by immunoSEQ multiplex PCR; TCRdb keeps only in-frame clonotypes and omits some of them. Of 45,000 or so clones in the sample, around 80% were seen once. The specimen was peripheral blood, collected on day 0 of AZD1222 vaccination. These receptor sequences come from an adult in good health.

The chain combines TRBV10-3 with TRBJ1-6, with TRBD1 as a possible D gene (5 bases). The germline gives CDR1 ENHRY, CDR2 SYGVKD. Trimming left V 2 bases short and J 9 bases short, with 8 bases between. The CDR3 spans 13 residues. The CDR3 loop reads CAISEGASSPLHF. CDR3 bases: TGTGCCATCAGTGAGGGGGCTAGTTCACCCCTCCACTTT.

The CDR3 nucleotides read TGTGCCAGCAGCTTGTTACTAGCGGGGGGCCAAGAGACCCAGTACTTC. This gives the protein CASSLLLAGGQETQYF. This sequence joins TRBV5-5 and TRBJ2-5; 12 nucleotides align to TRBD2. After removal of 1 base from V and 1 base from J, the junction contained 2 bases not matched to a gene. Germline V gene lookup returns CDR1 SGHKS and CDR2 YYEKEE (reference sequence). The CDR3 spans 16 residues.

The CDR3 sequence: CASSQVGRRVYNEQFF. The DNA for the CDR3 is TGCGCCAGCAGCCAAGTAGGCCGGCGGGTTTACAATGAGCAGTTCTTC. The chain links TRBV4-1 to TRBJ2-1; D is perhaps TRBD2 (5 bases). The CDR3 is made up of 16 amino acids. Germline values: CDR1 MGHRA, CDR2 YSYEKL. V dropped 1 base and J dropped 4 bases, with 14 bases sitting between them.